This is a list of T cell receptor beta chains from one sample in a study of PD-1 blockade in mismatch repair-deficient tumors. The repertoire was sequenced with immunoSEQ multiplex PCR; TCRdb's copy has only in-frame clones and lacks some. In the table there are around 100,000 clones, 82% of which are singletons. The source was peripheral blood, collected roughly eight months after starting pembrolizumab. Source of these receptors: an adult with mismatch repair-deficient cancer. Both conserved end residues are part of each CDR3. A D gene is named only where the DNA matches it firmly. A row's size may be missing; if present it is once, few, many or a size class.

V	J	size	D	CDR3	DNA
TRBV11-2	TRBJ2-1	NA	NA	CASSLPAGVHNEQFF	TGTGCCAGCAGCTTACCCGCGGGTGTGCACAATGAGCAGTTCTTC
TRBV7-8	TRBJ2-3	NA	NA	CASSLRTQRNTQYF	TGTGCCAGCAGCTTGAGGACCCAGCGGAATACGCAGTATTTT
TRBV29-1	TRBJ2-1	NA	TRBD1	CSFHRGGSYNEQFF	TGCAGCTTCCACAGGGGCGGCTCCTACAATGAGCAGTTCTTC
TRBV6-1	TRBJ2-1	NA	TRBD2	CASSEAGASYNEQFF	TGTGCCAGCAGTGAGGCGGGAGCATCCTACAATGAGCAGTTCTTC
TRBV29-1	TRBJ1-2	NA	TRBD1	CSVEGGDRGGNYGYTF	TGCAGCGTTGAAGGGGGCGACAGGGGCGGAAACTATGGCTACACCTTC
TRBV6-4	TRBJ2-1	many	NA	CASSDSDYNEQFF	TGTGCCAGCAGTGACTCGGACTACAATGAGCAGTTCTTC
TRBV10-3	TRBJ2-2	NA	NA	CAISRGYTGELFF	TGTGCCATCAGTAGAGGGTACACCGGGGAGCTGTTTTTT
TRBV27	TRBJ2-2	few	TRBD2	CASSFLAGVSGELFF	TGTGCCAGCAGTTTCCTAGCGGGAGTCTCCGGGGAGCTGTTTTTT
TRBV2	TRBJ2-5	NA	TRBD2	CASRRTSGTGETQYF	TGTGCCAGCAGGCGGACTAGCGGGACTGGGGAGACCCAGTACTTC
TRBV18	TRBJ2-5	NA	TRBD2	CASSPETGGPTQYF	TGTGCCAGCTCACCAGAGACGGGAGGGCCGACCCAGTACTTC
TRBV4-1	TRBJ2-1	once	NA	CASSQVRGDNEQFF	TGCGCCAGCAGCCAAGTGAGGGGGGACAATGAGCAGTTCTTC
TRBV10-2	TRBJ2-3	NA	NA	CASSDILTITSTDTQYF	TGCGCCAGCAGTGACATTCTAACCATCACTAGCACAGATACGCAGTATTTT
TRBV19	TRBJ2-2	NA	TRBD1	CASIRQGGTGELFF	TGTGCCAGTATCAGACAGGGGGGCACCGGGGAGCTGTTTTTT
TRBV18	TRBJ2-3	NA	NA	CASSLQGSDTQYF	TGTGCCAGCTCTCTACAGGGTTCAGATACGCAGTATTTT
TRBV15	TRBJ1-1	NA	NA	CATSRRNTEAFF	TGTGCCACCAGCAGGCGGAACACTGAAGCTTTCTTT
TRBV9	TRBJ2-1	NA	TRBD2	CASSVGGDLAGGSYNEQFF	TGTGCCAGCAGCGTAGGAGGGGATCTAGCGGGAGGGTCCTACAATGAGCAGTTCTTC
TRBV4-1	TRBJ2-2	NA	NA	CASSQVYRDLPGELFF	TGCGCCAGCAGCCAAGTGTACCGGGACCTCCCCGGGGAGCTGTTTTTT
TRBV7-2	TRBJ2-7	NA	TRBD1	CASSSRQGPYEQYF	TGTGCCAGCAGCTCTAGACAGGGGCCCTACGAGCAGTACTTC
TRBV9	TRBJ2-3	NA	TRBD2	CASSVTSEVTDTQYF	TGTGCCAGCAGCGTGACTAGCGAAGTCACAGATACGCAGTATTTT
TRBV5-4	TRBJ2-1	NA	TRBD2	CASSLGLAGNNEQFF	TGTGCCAGCAGCTTGGGACTAGCGGGGAACAATGAGCAGTTCTTC
TRBV14	TRBJ1-2	NA	NA	CASSPRTRPSDYGYTF	TGTGCCAGCAGCCCCCGGACGAGGCCATCAGACTATGGCTACACCTTC
TRBV7-8	TRBJ2-2	NA	TRBD2	CASSLVAGGNTGELFF	TGTGCCAGCAGCTTAGTAGCGGGGGGGAACACCGGGGAGCTGTTTTTT
TRBV14	TRBJ1-1	NA	TRBD1	CASSPTGLNMNTEAFF	TGTGCCAGCAGCCCGACAGGGTTAAACATGAACACTGAAGCTTTCTTT
TRBV7-2	TRBJ2-2	NA	NA	CASSFGQGNTGELFF	TGTGCCAGCAGCTTCGGTCAGGGGAACACCGGGGAGCTGTTTTTT
TRBV5-4	TRBJ1-3	NA	NA	CASSLGETIYF	TGTGCCAGCAGCTTGGGGGAGACCATATATTTT
TRBV4-2	TRBJ1-5	NA	NA	CASRLQGYSNQPQHF	TGTGCCAGCAGACTACAGGGATACAGCAATCAGCCCCAGCATTTT
TRBV9	TRBJ1-4	NA	TRBD1	CASSGRDRGLATNEKLFF	TGTGCCAGCAGCGGCCGGGACAGGGGGTTAGCAACTAATGAAAAACTGTTTTTT
TRBV30	TRBJ1-2	NA	TRBD1	CAWAPGQGNNYGYTF	TGTGCCTGGGCCCCCGGACAGGGAAACAACTATGGCTACACCTTC
TRBV29-1	TRBJ1-1	NA	NA	CSVERWRTAEAFF	TGCAGCGTTGAAAGATGGAGAACAGCTGAAGCTTTCTTT
TRBV30	TRBJ2-1	NA	TRBD2	CAWSGAGGGYNEQFF	TGTGCCTGGAGTGGGGCGGGAGGGGGTTACAATGAGCAGTTCTTC
TRBV7-9	TRBJ1-1	NA	NA	CASSYGWVEAFF	TGTGCCAGCAGCTATGGGTGGGTTGAAGCTTTCTTT
TRBV5-1	TRBJ1-5	NA	NA	CASSLDGRGNQPQHF	TGCGCCAGCAGCTTGGACGGGCGAGGCAATCAGCCCCAGCATTTT
TRBV5-4	TRBJ2-7	NA	NA	CASSQGGAGTYEQYF	TGTGCCAGCAGCCAGGGGGGCGCGGGGACCTACGAGCAGTACTTC
TRBV6-5	TRBJ1-4	NA	NA	CASSYSPGYLNEKLFF	TGTGCCAGCAGTTACTCGCCGGGATACCTTAATGAAAAACTGTTTTTT
TRBV14	TRBJ1-2	NA	NA	CASSQDRVDFYGYTF	TGTGCCAGCAGCCAAGATAGGGTAGACTTCTATGGCTACACCTTC
TRBV5-4	TRBJ2-7	NA	NA	CASSLGGAGVLYEQYF	TGTGCCAGCAGCTTGGGGGGGGCGGGAGTACTGTACGAGCAGTACTTC
TRBV9	TRBJ2-6	NA	NA	CASSLGSSGANVLTF	TGTGCCAGCAGCCTTGGGAGCTCTGGGGCCAACGTCCTGACTTTC
TRBV28	TRBJ1-1	NA	NA	CASSLSGQSEAFF	TGTGCCAGCAGTTTATCCGGTCAAAGCGAAGCTTTCTTT
TRBV30	TRBJ2-4	once	NA	CAWRGQAKNIQYF	TGTGCCTGGAGAGGACAAGCCAAAAACATTCAGTACTTC
TRBV29-1	TRBJ2-2	once	TRBD1	CSATGGHGELFF	TGCAGCGCCACAGGGGGCCACGGGGAGCTGTTTTTT
TRBV7-9	TRBJ2-3	NA	NA	CASSRTGDGDTQYF	TGTGCCAGCAGCCGGACGGGCGACGGGGATACGCAGTATTTT
TRBV7-9	TRBJ1-1	NA	TRBD1	CASSWRQGGVEAFF	TGTGCCAGCAGCTGGAGACAGGGGGGCGTAGAAGCTTTCTTT
TRBV5-1	TRBJ1-4	NA	NA	CASSLRSQATNEKLFF	TGCGCCAGCAGCTTGAGGTCACAGGCAACTAATGAAAAACTGTTTTTT
TRBV4-3	TRBJ2-1	NA	TRBD1	CASSQDLAGGSYNEQFF	TGCGCCAGCAGCCAAGATTTGGCAGGGGGTAGCTACAATGAGCAGTTCTTC
TRBV30	TRBJ2-1	NA	TRBD2	CAWRGTSGKSGPFF	TGTGCCTGGAGGGGGACTAGCGGGAAGTCGGGGCCGTTCTTC
TRBV5-4	TRBJ2-5	NA	TRBD2	CASSSWTSGSQETQYF	TGTGCCAGCAGCTCATGGACTAGCGGGAGCCAAGAGACCCAGTACTTC
TRBV6-5	TRBJ1-2	NA	NA	CASSYDQHYGYTF	TGTGCCAGCAGTTACGACCAGCACTATGGCTACACCTTC
TRBV6-4	TRBJ2-1	NA	TRBD2	CASSDSKGLAGANEQFF	TGTGCCAGCAGTGACTCAAAAGGGCTAGCGGGAGCAAATGAGCAGTTCTTC
TRBV5-4	TRBJ1-2	NA	NA	CASSLVRGGYYGYTF	TGTGCCAGCAGCTTGGTTCGGGGGGGGTACTATGGCTACACCTTC
TRBV7-3	TRBJ2-6	NA	NA	CASSLNGPQSGANVLTF	TGTGCCAGCAGCTTAAACGGGCCCCAATCTGGGGCCAACGTCCTGACTTTC
TRBV5-6	TRBJ1-2	NA	NA	CASSLIGVSTNYGYTF	TGTGCCAGCAGCTTGATCGGGGTTTCCACTAACTATGGCTACACCTTC
TRBV6-1	TRBJ2-1	NA	NA	CASSEWLAPLTYNEQFF	TGTGCCAGCAGTGAATGGTTAGCCCCATTGACCTACAATGAGCAGTTCTTC
TRBV25-1	TRBJ1-4	once	TRBD1	CASSVPGRGPEKLFF	TGTGCCAGCAGTGTCCCCGGCAGGGGGCCTGAAAAACTGTTTTTT
TRBV7-6	TRBJ2-5	NA	NA	CASSTKETQYF	TGTGCCAGCAGCACCAAAGAGACCCAGTACTTC
TRBV6-5	TRBJ2-1	NA	NA	CASSTGNNEQFF	TGTGCCAGCAGTACGGGGAACAATGAGCAGTTCTTC
TRBV7-2	TRBJ2-7	few	TRBD2	CASSSGLGFYEQYF	TGTGCCAGCAGCTCGGGACTAGGGTTCTACGAGCAGTACTTC
TRBV14	TRBJ2-3	NA	NA	CASSQGSDPGAKDTQYF	TGTGCCAGCAGCCAAGGATCCGACCCGGGGGCGAAGGATACGCAGTATTTT
TRBV7-9	TRBJ2-7	few	TRBD1	CASSQGDRGRYEQYF	TGTGCCAGCAGCCAAGGGGACAGGGGGCGGTACGAGCAGTACTTC
TRBV11-3	TRBJ2-1	NA	NA	CASSPQGDEQFF	TGTGCCAGCAGCCCCCAAGGGGACGAGCAGTTCTTC